This is a list of T cell receptor beta chains from one sample in a study of chemoradiotherapy in HPV16-positive cancers. Assay: immunoSEQ multiplex PCR; the TCRdb copy retains only in-frame clones and omits some. The sample lists over 5,000 clones, approximately 86% occurring once. This sample comprised tumor tissue, obtained from a patient who underwent chemoradiotherapy. The receptors stem from a human donor with HPV-associated anogenital cancer. CDR3s include the opening cysteine and the closing phenylalanine or tryptophan. The D gene is left open where the match is weak. Not all rows give a size; the values are once, few, many and, for expanded clones, a class.

>NA|TRBV11-3|TRBJ2-5|TRBD2
TGTGCCAGCAGCTTGACTAGCGGGATCCTGGAGACCCAGTACTTC
CASSLTSGILETQYF
>NA|TRBV6-5|TRBJ2-2|TRBD2
TGTGCCAGCAGTTACAGGGGAGGGTGGAACACCGGGGAGCTGTTTTTT
CASSYRGGWNTGELFF
>NA|TRBV6-1|TRBJ2-3|TRBD2
TGTGCCAGCAGTGCCTCCTCGGGAGGCTACACAGATACGCAGTATTTT
CASSASSGGYTDTQYF
>NA|TRBV15|TRBJ1-5|NA
TGTGCCACCAGCGGCCTTGGACTGAGCAATCAGCCCCAGCATTTT
CATSGLGLSNQPQHF
>NA|TRBV28|TRBJ2-7|NA
TGTGCCAGCACCCGCGGATATAGCTCCTACGAGCAGTACTTC
CASTRGYSSYEQYF
>once|TRBV18|TRBJ1-4|NA
TGTGCCAGCTCACCCGCGGGGGGCTCGCGGGAAAAACTGTTTTTT
CASSPAGGSREKLFF
>NA|TRBV5-1|TRBJ2-4|TRBD2
TGCGCCAGTAGCCCGGAACGGTCTAGCGGGGCCCTAGCCAAAAACATTCAGTACTTC
CASSPERSSGALAKNIQYF
>NA|TRBV30|TRBJ2-6|TRBD1
TGTGCCTGGACCAAGAGAGGACAGGCCTCTGGGGCCAACGTCCTGACTTTC
CAWTKRGQASGANVLTF
>NA|TRBV6-5|TRBJ1-1|NA
TGTGCCAGCAGGCCGGGGGTTGGGGAAGCTTTCTTT
CASRPGVGEAFF
>NA|TRBV27|TRBJ2-1|NA
TGTGCCAGCAGTCCCCTAACAGGGACGGCGTACAATGAGCAGTTCTTC
CASSPLTGTAYNEQFF
>few|TRBV30|TRBJ1-1|NA
TGTGCCTGGAGTGTTGCGGGGGACGAAGGTTTCTTT
CAWSVAGDEGFF